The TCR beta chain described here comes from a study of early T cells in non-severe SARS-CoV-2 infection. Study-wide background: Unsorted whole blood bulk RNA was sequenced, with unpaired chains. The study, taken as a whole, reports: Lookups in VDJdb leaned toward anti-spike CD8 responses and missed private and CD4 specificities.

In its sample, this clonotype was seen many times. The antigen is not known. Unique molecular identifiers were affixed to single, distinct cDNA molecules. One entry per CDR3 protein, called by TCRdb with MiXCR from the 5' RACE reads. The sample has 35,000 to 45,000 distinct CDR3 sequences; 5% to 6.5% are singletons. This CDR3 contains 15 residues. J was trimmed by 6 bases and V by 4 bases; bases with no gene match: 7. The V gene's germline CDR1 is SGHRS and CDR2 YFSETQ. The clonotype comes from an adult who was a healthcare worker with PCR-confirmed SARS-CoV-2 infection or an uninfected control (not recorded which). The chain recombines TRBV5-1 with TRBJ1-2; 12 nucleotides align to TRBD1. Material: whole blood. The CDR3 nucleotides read TGCGCCAGCAGCCCCGGGACAGGGGGCTTGCATGGCTACACCTTC. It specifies CASSPGTGGLHGYTF.